This entry concerns a single TCR beta chain. Using immunoSEQ multiplex PCR, the repertoire was profiled, and TCRdb retains in-frame clones only, with some absent. The top ten hold 15% to 19% of the sample, which has some 270,000 clones, more than 65% seen once. This sample stems from a study of blood T cell repertoires in COVID-19. The ends lost 5 bases at V and 9 bases at J; junction bases unmatched: 13. The CDR3 is 14 amino acids. Germline loops: CDR1 SEHNR, CDR2 FQNEAQ (reference sequence). The chain combines TRBV7-9 with TRBJ2-7; 7 bases are a match to TRBD1. The sequenced sample consisted of peripheral blood. The TCR was taken from a person aged 70 to 85 with COVID-19, enrolled during active disease. In DNA form, the CDR3 reads TGTGCCAGCAGCCTCGAACGGGACAGTAGTGGGCAGTACTTC. Its translation: CASSLERDSSGQYF.